The present T cell receptor (beta chain) was sequenced within a study of shared clonotypes between healthy human individuals. When replicate PCRs were run on unsorted PBMC, they used 250 to 300 ng DNA, 25,000 to 30,000 T cell genomes. Authors' processing steps: ImmunoSEQ output lacked quality scores and full-length reads, limiting matched filtering. The protocol was immunoSEQ multiplex PCR, while the TCRdb copy is restricted to in-frame clones and leaves out a portion. V and J calls and clone size come straight from that table; D and trimming were deduced from the DNA. The data show about half a million clones, approximately 80% seen once. This sequence was found in a woman in her forties in good health. Some clones in this sample may be carry-over from other donors' samples. Sequences were obtained from PBMCs.

The CDR3, as DNA: TGTGCCATCAGTGACATCAGGCGGAGCTACGAGCAGTACTTC. Protein product: CAISDIRRSYEQYF. The gene calls are TRBV10-3 and TRBJ2-7; no firm D call. CDR1 is ENHRY, CDR2 SYGVKD, per germline. The CDR3 is made up of 14 amino acids. Trimming shortened V by 3 bases and J by 3 bases, and 12 bases separated the two germline ends.